The 3 T cell receptor beta chains below come from one sample, sequenced in a study of T cell responses to AZD1222 COVID-19 vaccine (dated by TCRdb to about 2021). The library was built by means of the immunoSEQ multiplex PCR assay. The clones in this table, taken by TCRdb from immuneACCESS, are in-frame only. Not every clone is retained; where verified, under half of the shortfall comes from an unresolved V gene, and the cause of the rest is unknown. Within this sample are some 92,000 clones, with over 80% of them counted one time only. Of the sample, 7.5% falls within the top ten clones. The time point label on this specimen signifies: baseline before first vaccination. The source material was peripheral blood, sampled on day 0 of AZD1222 vaccination. These receptors were obtained from an adult in good health.

The chain recombines TRBV7-9 with TRBJ2-5, with 8 bases aligning to TRBD2. The CDR3 extends over 13 amino acids. Trimming removed 1 base from V and 7 bases from J; junction bases left unmatched: 2. CDR1 is SEHNR and CDR2 is FQNEAQ in the germline V gene (reference sequence). The CDR3 coding sequence is TGTGCCAGCAGCTTAGGAACTAGCGGGACCCAGTACTTC. Translated: CASSLGTSGTQYF.

The rearrangement uses TRBV29-1 and TRBJ2-3; D tentatively reads TRBD1 or TRBD2 (5 bases each). This CDR3 region has 14 residues. The ends were cut back, 6 bases at V and 3 bases at J, with 16 bases in the middle. The germline CDR1 and CDR2 sequences are SQVTM and ANQGSEA. The CDR3 DNA sequence: TGCAGCGTCTCGAGTTCATGGGGGACAGATACGCAGTATTTT. As protein: CSVSSSWGTDTQYF.

Details on this clone: The limits of the CDR3 on the DNA are not certain, so only TCRdb's listed CDR3 is given. The V call is TRBV29-1, the J call TRBJ2-2; TRBD2, the table's D call, was not compared with the DNA. Per germline, CDR1 SQVTM and CDR2 ANQGSEA. The CDR3 is made up of 15 amino acids, end residues included. The CDR3 spells CSVISAALTPGELFF.